The 30 T cell receptor beta chains below all came from one sample that was sequenced in a study of blood T cell repertoires in COVID-19. Only in-frame clones appear in the TCRdb table, and some are missing; sequencing was by immunoSEQ multiplex PCR. The top ten clones hold approximately 6% of a sample with around 200,000 clones, approximately 90% of them seen once. Sequencing input: peripheral blood. These TCRs come from a man in his 60s who had recovered from COVID-19.

This chain uses TRBV5-1 with TRBJ1-1, with D tentatively TRBD1 (6 bases). CDR3 length equals 13 residues. The V gene lost 4 bases and the J gene lost 4 bases, with 11 bases spanning the gap. CDR1 is SGHRS and CDR2 is YFSETQ in the germline V gene. This chain's CDR3 is CASSEGGGTEAFF. CDR3 nucleotides: TGCGCCAGCAGCGAGGGAGGGGGCACTGAAGCTTTCTTT.

The gene calls are TRBV6-5 and TRBJ1-5, with 8 bases matching TRBD1. After removal of 6 bases from V and 0 bases from J, the junction contained 4 bases not matched to a gene. Looked up from germline, CDR1 is MNHEY and CDR2 is SVGAGI. The length of the CDR3 is 15 residues. The CDR3 spells CASRATGVSNQPQHF. The CDR3 DNA follows: TGTGCCAGCAGGGCGACAGGGGTTAGCAATCAGCCCCAGCATTTT.

V gene TRBV19 combines with J gene TRBJ2-5; TRBD2 matches at 9 bases. CDR3 length: 15 residues. Trimming removed 0 bases from V and 5 bases from J; junction bases left unmatched: 4. Germline loops: CDR1 LNHDA, CDR2 SQIVND (reference sequence). CDR3 nucleotides: TGTGCCAGTAGTATAGATAGTAGCGGGAGTGAGACCCAGTACTTC. It codes for CASSIDSSGSETQYF.

The rearrangement uses TRBV7-2 and TRBJ2-3; maybe TRBD1 (8 bases). The germline V and J ends were trimmed by 3 bases and 3 bases, with 13 bases remaining between them. Germline-derived CDR1 and CDR2 are SGHTA and FQGNSA. This CDR3 region has 15 residues. CDR3 nucleotide sequence: TGTGCCAGCAGCTTTGGACAGGGAGGGACAGATACGCAGTATTTT. Its protein is CASSFGQGGTDTQYF.

The chain employs TRBV6-6 and TRBJ1-5; 9 bases align to TRBD1. The CDR3 extends over 15 amino acids. In germline, CDR1 is MNHNY, CDR2 SVGAGI (reference sequence). With 6 bases clipped from V and 0 bases from J, the junction kept 3 bases outside the gene matches. The CDR3 sequence is CASSKGQGSNQPQHF. The CDR3 coding sequence is TGTGCCAGCAGCAAGGGACAGGGTAGCAATCAGCCCCAGCATTTT.

The rearrangement uses TRBV6-5 and TRBJ1-2; the match to TRBD1 covers 11 bases. CDR1 and CDR2 from the germline V gene are MNHEY and SVGAGI. The V segment lost 4 bases and the J segment 5 bases; nucleotides outside the gene matches: 3. This CDR3 has 14 residues. The CDR3 here is CASSSRDRGYGYTF. In DNA form, the CDR3 reads TGTGCCAGCAGTTCCCGGGACAGGGGGTATGGCTACACCTTC.

V is TRBV5-1 and J is TRBJ2-3, with D possibly TRBD2 on 5 matching bases. The CDR3 loop spans 13 amino acids. CDR1 and CDR2 from the germline V gene are SGHRS and YFSETQ. V lost 1 base and J 5 bases, leaving 8 bases between the germline ends. CDR3 amino acids: CASSLYGGDTQYF. For the CDR3, the DNA is TGCGCCAGCAGCTTGTATGGAGGAGATACGCAGTATTTT.

The chain is built from TRBV2 and TRBJ2-1, with 9 bases lining up with TRBD2. This CDR3 contains 14 residues. From germline, CDR1 is SNHLY and CDR2 FYNNEI. V was pared by 8 bases and J by 9 bases, with 11 bases of the junction left unmatched. The CDR3 reads CASGGGLAVGEQFF. CDR3 nucleotide sequence: TGTGCCAGCGGAGGGGGACTAGCCGTGGGTGAGCAGTTCTTC.

The genes are TRBV6-1 and TRBJ2-5; TRBD2 aligns across 10 bases. The CDR3 loop spans 16 amino acids. The J segment lost 1 base and the V segment lost 4 bases, leaving 6 bases of the junction unmatched. Germline CDR1 and CDR2: MNHNS and SASEGT. CDR3 nucleotides: TGTGCCAGCAGTGGAGGACTAGCGGTAATCCAAGAGACCCAGTACTTC. Amino acids: CASSGGLAVIQETQYF.

J is TRBJ2-7 and V is TRBV20-1; D is unresolved. Between the trimmed V and J ends, which lost 3 bases and 1 base, there was a span of 13 bases. This CDR3 comprises 14 residues. Germline values: CDR1 DFQATT, CDR2 SNEGSKA (reference sequence). This CDR3 reads CSASSALRSYEQYF. The CDR3 nucleotides are TGCAGTGCTAGTAGTGCATTGAGGTCCTACGAGCAGTACTTC.

The chain uses TRBV30 and TRBJ1-6; 7 bases line up with TRBD1. With 3 bases clipped from V and 7 bases from J, the junction kept 6 bases outside the gene matches. In germline, CDR1 is GTSNPN, CDR2 SVGIG (reference sequence). The CDR3 is made up of 14 amino acids. CDR3 nucleotides: TGTGCCTGGAGGGTCACAGGGGCAAATTCACCCCTCCACTTT. Protein: CAWRVTGANSPLHF. Filled out from reference TRBV30 and TRBJ1-6, the complete variable domain reads SQTIHQWPATLVQPVGSPLSLECTVEGTSNPNLYWYRQAAGRGLQLLFYSVGIGQISSEVPQNLSASRPQDRQFILSSKKLLLSDSGFYLCAWRVTGANSPLHFGNGTRLTVT.

This sequence joins TRBV5-4 and TRBJ2-5; 8 bases agree with TRBD2. The CDR3 totals 16 residues. Germline CDR1 reads SGHNT; CDR2 reads YYREEE (reference sequence). V gave up 0 bases and J gave up 5 bases; unmatched junction bases: 9. CDR3 amino acids: CASSLGLPGGGETQYF. The CDR3 nucleotides are TGTGCCAGCAGCTTGGGATTGCCGGGAGGGGGGGAGACCCAGTACTTC.

J is TRBJ1-2 and V is TRBV13, with D uncertain. The CDR3 is 12 amino acids. Germline-derived CDR1 and CDR2 are PRHDT and FYEKMQ (reference sequence). V lost 3 bases and J lost 2, with 4 bases in between. CDR3 in amino acids: CASSFMNYGYTF. The DNA of the CDR3 is TGTGCCAGCAGCTTTATGAACTATGGCTACACCTTC.

This chain connects TRBV5-6 to TRBJ2-3; D is unresolved. Germline CDR1 and CDR2: SGHDT and YYEEEE. CDR3 length equals 15 residues. Trimming stripped 0 bases from V and 0 bases from J, with 8 bases between. CDR3 in DNA: TGTGCCAGCAGCTTGGCGGCACTAAGCACAGATACGCAGTATTTT. Translation: CASSLAALSTDTQYF.

J is TRBJ2-5 and V is TRBV5-4; 7 positions agree with TRBD2. This CDR3 comprises 14 residues. Trimming removed 5 bases from V and 3 bases from J; junction bases left unmatched: 7. The germline V gene has CDR1 SGHNT and CDR2 YYREEE (reference sequence). CDR3 residues: CASRPGRVEETQYF. The CDR3 DNA sequence: TGTGCCAGCAGACCGGGGAGGGTGGAAGAGACCCAGTACTTC.

The V and J genes are TRBV5-4 and TRBJ2-5, with D possibly being TRBD1 (7 bases). The V end lost 9 bases, the J end lost 5 bases, and 20 bases lay between the germline ends. This CDR3 has 14 amino acids. The germline V gene has CDR1 SGHNT and CDR2 YYREEE (reference sequence). The DNA of the CDR3 is TGTGCCACTAGACTGGACAGGCGGGATGAGACCCAGTACTTC. Translation gives CATRLDRRDETQYF.

The V call is TRBV7-2, the J call TRBJ2-3; 10 nucleotides agree with TRBD2. V gave up 5 bases and J gave up 6 bases; unmatched junction bases: 11. There are 16 residues in the CDR3. Germline V lookup: CDR1 SGHTA, CDR2 FQGNSA. The CDR3 nucleotides read TGTGCCAGCAGCGCCAGACTAGCGGGCCATCGGGATACGCAGTATTTT. Its translation is CASSARLAGHRDTQYF.

This clone was counted ten times or more. The rearrangement uses TRBV12-3 or TRBV12-4 and TRBJ2-1; D ambiguous. V lost 6 bases, J lost 7 bases, and 7 bases lay in between. This CDR3 spans 11 amino acids. The CDR3 reads CASRSLNEQFF. The CDR3 bases are TGTGCCAGCAGGAGCTTAAATGAGCAGTTCTTC.

This clone was picked up one time. V and J are TRBV19 and TRBJ2-7; TRBD1 might be the D (5 bases). This CDR3 region has 14 residues. V lost 6 bases to trimming and J lost 5 bases, with 17 bases between them. Germline CDR1 LNHDA, CDR2 SQIVND (reference sequence). The CDR3 spells CASRGQGRSNEQYF. In DNA form, the CDR3 reads TGTGCCAGTAGGGGGCAGGGTCGGTCGAACGAGCAGTACTTC.

Of note for this clone: In the same sample, other DNA sequences code for this CDR3. The chain recombines TRBV5-1 with TRBJ2-7; 7 bases map to TRBD2. V dropped 1 base and J dropped 2; count of bases not matched to a gene: 9. The CDR3 is 16 amino acids. CDR1 SGHRS and CDR2 YFSETQ come from the germline V gene. CDR3 nucleotides: TGCGCCAGCAGCTTGTTCCCTAGCGGAGATACCTACGAGCAGTACTTC. The encoded protein is CASSLFPSGDTYEQYF. Together with reference TRBV5-1 and TRBJ2-7, the CDR3 gives the full variable domain: KAGVTQTPRYLIKTRGQQVTLSCSPISGHRSVSWYQQTPGQGLQFLFEYFSETQRNKGNFPGRFSGRQFSNSRSEMNVSTLELGDSALYLCASSLFPSGDTYEQYFGPGTRLTVT.

V is TRBV19 and J is TRBJ1-2, with D uncertain. The V gene's germline CDR1 is LNHDA and CDR2 SQIVND (reference sequence). V was clipped by 7 bases and J by 4 bases, with 13 bases between them. This CDR3 is built from 13 residues. CDR3 DNA: TGTGCCAGTACCCCGGGCGGGAGCTATGGCTACACCTTC. Protein: CASTPGGSYGYTF. The complete variable domain, with remaining parts taken from reference TRBV19 and TRBJ1-2, reads DGGITQSPKYLFRKEGQNVTLSCEQNLNHDAMYWYRQDPGQGLRLIYYSQIVNDFQKGDIAEGYSVSREKKESFPLTVTSAQKNPTAFYLCASTPGGSYGYTFGSGTRLTVV.

The chain carries TRBV15 and TRBJ1-2; 7 positions match TRBD1. Trimming at V came to 0 bases and at J to 6 bases, leaving 7 bases not matched to a gene. Germline values: CDR1 LNHNV, CDR2 YYDKDF (reference sequence). This CDR3 region has 15 residues. CDR3 nucleotides: TGTGCCACCAGCAGAGATTTACCGCAGGGGGATGGCTACACCTTC. It is translated as CATSRDLPQGDGYTF.

The CDR3: CASSWTSGSGGELFF. The CDR3 DNA follows: TGTGCCAGCAGCTGGACTAGCGGGAGCGGCGGGGAGCTGTTTTTT. The chain uses TRBV7-3 and TRBJ2-2; TRBD2 aligns across 13 bases. The ends lost 4 bases at V and 7 bases at J; junction bases unmatched: 3. Germline CDR1 and CDR2: SGHTA and FQGTGA. CDR3 length: 15 residues.

The genes are TRBV27 and TRBJ2-5, with D perhaps TRBD1 (5 bases). The CDR3 is made up of 14 amino acids. The germline V gene encodes CDR1 MNHEY and CDR2 SMNVEV (reference sequence). The V gene lost 6 bases and the J gene lost 6 bases, with 17 bases spanning the gap. The CDR3 nucleotides read TGTGCCAGCAGCTCGGACATCGTTGGCAAGACCCAGTACTTC. Residues: CASSSDIVGKTQYF.

The chain has TRBV4-3 and TRBJ2-7; 10 nucleotides match TRBD1. Germline values: CDR1 LGHNA, CDR2 YSLEER. Trimming removed 5 bases from V and 7 bases from J; junction bases left unmatched: 23. The CDR3 has 19 residues. The CDR3 region is CASSAFGTGAHAAVGEQYF. The CDR3 coding sequence is TGCGCCAGCAGCGCCTTCGGGACAGGGGCTCATGCGGCGGTGGGGGAGCAGTACTTC.

V usage is TRBV5-1 and J usage is TRBJ2-2; 9 nucleotides line up with TRBD1. The CDR3 sequence is 16 residues long. The J segment lost 6 bases and the V segment lost 2 bases, leaving 8 bases of the junction unmatched. Germline CDR1 is SGHRS and CDR2 is YFSETQ. For the CDR3, the DNA is TGCGCCAGCAGCTTACGACAGGGGGAGGTTCCCGGGGAGCTGTTTTTT. Encoded protein: CASSLRQGEVPGELFF.

The CDR3 here is CATLPEGLEYEQFF. CDR3 in DNA: TGTGCCACCCTCCCAGAGGGCCTCGAGTATGAGCAGTTCTTC. The chain combines TRBV10-3 with TRBJ2-1; tentatively, D is TRBD2 (5 bases). This CDR3 is 14 amino acids long. With 10 bases removed from V and 8 bases from J, the gap between germline ends came to 21 bases. Germline loops: CDR1 ENHRY, CDR2 SYGVKD.

The chain employs TRBV7-2 and TRBJ2-7, with TRBD2 as a possible D gene (7 bases). The V and J ends lost 3 bases and 9 bases respectively, with 18 bases between them. There are 14 residues in the CDR3. From germline, CDR1 is SGHTA and CDR2 FQGNSA. CDR3 protein: CASSFGGAGERQYF. The DNA for the CDR3 is TGTGCCAGCAGCTTTGGGGGGGCCGGGGAGCGGCAGTACTTC.

This clone was counted a single time. J is TRBJ2-5 and V is TRBV18; D call uncertain. Germline assignment: CDR1 KGHSH and CDR2 LQKENI. Trimming left V 1 base short and J 3 bases short, with 9 bases between. CDR3 length equals 14 residues. The chain's CDR3 is CASSPRQLEETQYF. The CDR3 nucleotides are TGTGCCAGCTCACCACGTCAGCTAGAAGAGACCCAGTACTTC.

The rearrangement joins TRBV28 to TRBJ1-3; maybe TRBD1 (5 bases). This CDR3 region has 14 residues. V shed 2 bases and J shed 9 bases, with 14 bases lying between them. In germline, CDR1 is MDHEN, CDR2 SYDVKM. The CDR3 DNA reads TGTGCCAGCAGTTTAAGCCAGGGCGTGAGCACCATATATTTT. It yields the protein CASSLSQGVSTIYF.